A selection of T cell receptor beta chains follows, all from one sample in a study of blood T cell repertoires in COVID-19. TCRdb's table, derived via immunoSEQ multiplex PCR, lists solely in-frame clones and lacks some. The sample shows around 250,000 clones, approximately 88% of them seen only once. Input material: PBMCs or T cells enriched from blood (not recorded which). Receptor source: a woman aged 40 to 55 who had been exposed to COVID-19. Each CDR3 is given with its conserved first and last residue. A D gene is named only where the DNA matches it firmly.

d_gene,v_gene,CDR3aa
.,TRBV12-3/TRBV12-4,CASSLGRSYEQYF
.,TRBV19,CASSLTINSYNEQFF
TRBD1,TRBV5-1,CASSPRDRAETQYF
.,TRBV5-5,CASNAGGSGYTF
TRBD2,TRBV15,CATSSTSRKAGDTQYF
TRBD2,TRBV29-1,CSVVASGRIYEQFF
.,TRBV6-2/TRBV6-3,CASSYAKRDQPQHF
.,TRBV7-9,CASSLVDRNTEAFF
.,TRBV10-3,CAISGRGSETQYF
.,TRBV27,CASSWTASWGYEQYF
.,TRBV5-4,CASSPGGDSTDTQYF
.,TRBV4-1,CASSQLPSGFLFYNEQFF
.,TRBV2,CASKESRELFF
.,TRBV6-2/TRBV6-3,CASSSGDITSGDTQYF
.,TRBV29-1,CSVEDPVGGGYGYTF
TRBD1,TRBV30,CAIGQGGGTEAFF